The present T cell receptor (beta chain) was sequenced within a study of cytomegalovirus exposure and HLA in healthy donors. Findings of the study overall: Links to common viral pathogens appeared, in a later analysis, for several of the most significant clusters. Indistinguishability led to the exclusion of some V segments, TRBV6-2 and TRBV6-3 included.

This clone showed up just a few times. Its specificity is not known. PCR used 60 Vbeta primers and 13 Jbeta primers. Repertoires were generated with immunoSEQ multiplex PCR, while TCRdb's copy carries only in-frame clones and drops some. The table records 94,000 or so clones, around three quarters of them present only once. The CDR3 consists of 19 residues. Trimming removed 4 bases from V and 0 bases from J; junction bases left unmatched: 8. Germline assignment: CDR1 MGHRA and CDR2 YSYEKL. This clonotype originated in a man between 60 and 70 years old in good health and CMV-seronegative. The chain carries TRBV4-1 and TRBJ2-5; 16 bases line up with TRBD2. The sample was PBMCs. This CDR3 reads CASSPTKGLAGGYQETQYF. CDR3 DNA sequence: TGCGCCAGCAGCCCAACAAAGGGACTAGCGGGGGGGTACCAAGAGACCCAGTACTTC.